A single T cell receptor beta chain is shown here with its context. Its antigen is unknown. Measured with immunoSEQ multiplex PCR; TCRdb has only the in-frame clones, and not every one. The table records approximately 2.3 million clones, approximately 93% of them present only once. This record comes from a study of shared clonotypes between healthy human individuals. Notes on the study in general: Against clonotypes common to all four donors, non-shared ones had lower generation probabilities.

The CDR3 extends over 14 amino acids. With 5 bases removed from V and 1 base from J, the gap between germline ends came to 11 bases. Germline-derived CDR1 and CDR2 are SEHNR and FQNEAQ (reference sequence). This TCR was recovered from a man in his late teens or twenties in good health. Some clones in this sample may be carry-over from other donors' samples. The V gene is TRBV7-9, the J gene TRBJ2-5, with no clear D. The sample taken for sequencing was naive CD4+ T cells from PBMCs. Subset specified: CD45RA+ positively selected. This CDR3 is CASSKGPAQETQYF. The CDR3, as DNA: TGTGCCAGCAGCAAAGGACCGGCCCAAGAGACCCAGTACTTC.